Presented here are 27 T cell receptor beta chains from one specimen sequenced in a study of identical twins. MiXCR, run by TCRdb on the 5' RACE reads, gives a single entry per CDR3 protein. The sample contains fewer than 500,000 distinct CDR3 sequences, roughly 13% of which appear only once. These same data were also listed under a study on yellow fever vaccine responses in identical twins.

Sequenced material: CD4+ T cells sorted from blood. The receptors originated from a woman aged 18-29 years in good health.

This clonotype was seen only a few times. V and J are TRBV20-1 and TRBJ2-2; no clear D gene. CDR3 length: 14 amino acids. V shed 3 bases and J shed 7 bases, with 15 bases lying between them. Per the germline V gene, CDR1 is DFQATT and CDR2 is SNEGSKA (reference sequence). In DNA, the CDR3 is TGCAGTGCTAGTAGAGGTCTTTCTGTCGGGGAGCTGTTTTTT. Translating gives CSASRGLSVGELFF.

Here the CDR3 reads CSVVVFGADTQYF. The CDR3 coding sequence is TGCAGCGTTGTTGTATTTGGGGCAGATACGCAGTATTTT. The chain carries TRBV29-1 and TRBJ2-3; no definite D call. CDR3 length equals 13 residues. Germline-derived CDR1 and CDR2 are SQVTM and ANQGSEA. Trimming removed 4 bases at V and 4 bases at J, with 12 bases between.

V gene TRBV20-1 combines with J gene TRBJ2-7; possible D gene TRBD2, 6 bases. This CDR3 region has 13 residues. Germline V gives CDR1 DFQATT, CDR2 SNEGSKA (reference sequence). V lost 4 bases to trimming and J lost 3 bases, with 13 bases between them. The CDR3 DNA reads TGCAGTGCTACCCGGGACGGGGGCTACGAGCAGTACTTC. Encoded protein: CSATRDGGYEQYF.

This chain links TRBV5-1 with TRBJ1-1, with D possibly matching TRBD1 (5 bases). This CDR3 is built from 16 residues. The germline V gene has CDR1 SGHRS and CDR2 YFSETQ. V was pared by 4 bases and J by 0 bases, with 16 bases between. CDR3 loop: CASSAQGVSVNTEAFF. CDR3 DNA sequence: TGCGCCAGCAGCGCGCAGGGTGTGTCCGTGAACACTGAAGCTTTCTTT.

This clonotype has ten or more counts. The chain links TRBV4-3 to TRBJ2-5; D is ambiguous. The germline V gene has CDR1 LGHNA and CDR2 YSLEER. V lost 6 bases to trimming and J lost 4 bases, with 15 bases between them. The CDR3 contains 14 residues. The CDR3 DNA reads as TGCGCCAGCAGTCCAAGAATCAACGCAGAGACCCAGTACTTC. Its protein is CASSPRINAETQYF.

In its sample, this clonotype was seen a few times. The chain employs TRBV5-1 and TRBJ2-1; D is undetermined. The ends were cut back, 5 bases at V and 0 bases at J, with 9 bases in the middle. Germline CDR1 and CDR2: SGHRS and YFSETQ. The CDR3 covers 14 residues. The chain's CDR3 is CASRRLISYNEQFF. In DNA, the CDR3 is TGCGCCAGCAGGAGGCTAATCTCCTACAATGAGCAGTTCTTC.

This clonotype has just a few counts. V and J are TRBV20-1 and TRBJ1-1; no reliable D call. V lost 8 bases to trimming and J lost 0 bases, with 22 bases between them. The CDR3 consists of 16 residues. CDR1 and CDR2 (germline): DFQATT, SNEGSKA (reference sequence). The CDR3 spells CSTGLSHGTLNTEAFF. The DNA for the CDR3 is TGCAGTACCGGGCTGAGCCATGGCACATTGAACACTGAAGCTTTCTTT.

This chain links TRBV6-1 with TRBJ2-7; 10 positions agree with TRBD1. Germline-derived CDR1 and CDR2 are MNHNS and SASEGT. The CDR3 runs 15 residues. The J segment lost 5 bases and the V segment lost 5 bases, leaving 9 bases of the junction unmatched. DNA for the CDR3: TGTGCCAGCAGTCTTCGGACAGGGGGGAGAGACGAGCAGTACTTC. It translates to CASSLRTGGRDEQYF.

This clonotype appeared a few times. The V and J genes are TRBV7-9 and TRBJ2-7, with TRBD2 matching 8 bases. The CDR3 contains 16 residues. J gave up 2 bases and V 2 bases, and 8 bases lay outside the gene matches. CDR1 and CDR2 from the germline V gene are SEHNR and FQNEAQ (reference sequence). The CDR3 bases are TGTGCCAGCAGCTTATCGGGCGGGGGGTTCACCTACGAGCAGTACTTC. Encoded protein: CASSLSGGGFTYEQYF.

This chain's CDR3 is CASSLGQVPEQYF. Here the CDR3 DNA reads TGTGCCAGCAGCCTAGGACAGGTTCCCGAGCAGTACTTC. This sequence joins TRBV28 and TRBJ2-7, with 7 bases lining up with TRBD1. V lost 6 bases, J lost 6 bases, and 8 bases stayed unmatched. The CDR3 runs 13 residues. Germline V gene data show CDR1 as MDHEN and CDR2 as SYDVKM.

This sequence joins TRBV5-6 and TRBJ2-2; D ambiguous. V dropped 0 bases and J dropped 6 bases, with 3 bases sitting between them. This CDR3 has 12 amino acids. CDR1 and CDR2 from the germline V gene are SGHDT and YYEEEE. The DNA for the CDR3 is TGTGCCAGCAGCTTGGACGCCGGGGAGCTGTTTTTT. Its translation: CASSLDAGELFF. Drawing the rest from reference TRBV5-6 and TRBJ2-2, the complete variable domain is DAGVTQSPTHLIKTRGQQVTLRCSPKSGHDTVSWYQQALGQGPQFIFQYYEEEERQRGNFPDRFSGHQFPNYSSELNVNALLLGDSALYLCASSLDAGELFFGEGSRLTVL.

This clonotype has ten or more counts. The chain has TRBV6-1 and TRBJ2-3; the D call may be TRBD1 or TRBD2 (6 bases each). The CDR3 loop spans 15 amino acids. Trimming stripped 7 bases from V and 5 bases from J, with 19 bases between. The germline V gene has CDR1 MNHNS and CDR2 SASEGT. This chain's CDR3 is CASNPKGGIGDTQYF. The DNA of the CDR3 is TGTGCCAGCAACCCCAAAGGGGGGATTGGAGATACGCAGTATTTT.

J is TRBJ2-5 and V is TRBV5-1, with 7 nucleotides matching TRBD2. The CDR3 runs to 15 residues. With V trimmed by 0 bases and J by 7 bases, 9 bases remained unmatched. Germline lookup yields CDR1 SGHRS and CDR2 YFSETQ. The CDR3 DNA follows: TGCGCCAGCAGCTTGGCAGGGACTACCCTCCGGACCCAGTACTTC. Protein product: CASSLAGTTLRTQYF. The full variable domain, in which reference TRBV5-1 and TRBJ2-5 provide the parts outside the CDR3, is KAGVTQTPRYLIKTRGQQVTLSCSPISGHRSVSWYQQTPGQGLQFLFEYFSETQRNKGNFPGRFSGRQFSNSRSEMNVSTLELGDSALYLCASSLAGTTLRTQYFGPGTRLLVL.

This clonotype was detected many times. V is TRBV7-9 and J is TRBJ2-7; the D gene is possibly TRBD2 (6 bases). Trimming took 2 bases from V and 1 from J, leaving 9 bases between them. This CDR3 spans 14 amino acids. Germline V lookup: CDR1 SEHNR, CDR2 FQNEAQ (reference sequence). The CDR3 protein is CASSLMAGSYEQYF. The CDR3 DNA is TGTGCCAGCAGCTTAATGGCGGGGTCCTACGAGCAGTACTTC.

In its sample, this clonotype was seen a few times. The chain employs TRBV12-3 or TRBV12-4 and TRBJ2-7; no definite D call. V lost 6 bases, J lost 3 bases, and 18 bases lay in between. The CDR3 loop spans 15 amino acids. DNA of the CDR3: TGTGCCAGCAGCCCCCAGCCCACGGGCCACTACGAGCAGTACTTC. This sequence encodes CASSPQPTGHYEQYF.

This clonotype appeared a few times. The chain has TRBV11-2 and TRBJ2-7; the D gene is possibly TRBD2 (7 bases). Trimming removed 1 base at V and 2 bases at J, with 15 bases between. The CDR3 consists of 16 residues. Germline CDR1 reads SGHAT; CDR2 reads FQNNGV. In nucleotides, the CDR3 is TGTGCCAGCAGCTTAGCGGAGGGGGGGCGCACCTACGAGCAGTACTTC. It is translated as CASSLAEGGRTYEQYF.

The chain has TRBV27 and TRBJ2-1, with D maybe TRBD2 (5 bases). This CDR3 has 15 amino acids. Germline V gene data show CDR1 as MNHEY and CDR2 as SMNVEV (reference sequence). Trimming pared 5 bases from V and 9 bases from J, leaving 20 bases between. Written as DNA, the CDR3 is TGTGCCAGCAGTCCCCGAGGGCAGGTGATTGGTGAGCAGTTCTTC. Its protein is CASSPRGQVIGEQFF.

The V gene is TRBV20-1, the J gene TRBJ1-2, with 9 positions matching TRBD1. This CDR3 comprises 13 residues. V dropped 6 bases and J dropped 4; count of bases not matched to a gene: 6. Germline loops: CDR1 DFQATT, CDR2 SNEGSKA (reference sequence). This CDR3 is CSAGGTGLYGYTF. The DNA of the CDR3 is TGCAGTGCCGGTGGGACAGGGCTCTATGGCTACACCTTC.

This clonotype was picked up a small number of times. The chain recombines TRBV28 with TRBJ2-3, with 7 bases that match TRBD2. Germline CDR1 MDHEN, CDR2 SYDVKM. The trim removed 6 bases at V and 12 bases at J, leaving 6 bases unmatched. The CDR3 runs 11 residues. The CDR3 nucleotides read TGTGCCAGCAGCTCCCCAGCGGGACAGTATTTT. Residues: CASSSPAGQYF.

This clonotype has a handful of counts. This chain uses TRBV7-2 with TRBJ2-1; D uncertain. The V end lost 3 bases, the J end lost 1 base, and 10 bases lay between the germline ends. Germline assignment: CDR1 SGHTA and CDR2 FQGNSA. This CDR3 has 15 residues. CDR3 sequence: CASSFRAVSYNEQFF. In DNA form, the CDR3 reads TGTGCCAGCAGCTTTCGGGCGGTATCCTACAATGAGCAGTTCTTC.

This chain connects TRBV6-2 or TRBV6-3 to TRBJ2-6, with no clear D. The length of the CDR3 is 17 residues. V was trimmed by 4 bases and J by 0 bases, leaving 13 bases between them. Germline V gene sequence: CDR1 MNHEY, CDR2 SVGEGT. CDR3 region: CASSLRPGSSGANVLTF. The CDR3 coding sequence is TGTGCCAGCAGTTTACGGCCCGGAAGCTCTGGGGCCAACGTCCTGACTTTC.

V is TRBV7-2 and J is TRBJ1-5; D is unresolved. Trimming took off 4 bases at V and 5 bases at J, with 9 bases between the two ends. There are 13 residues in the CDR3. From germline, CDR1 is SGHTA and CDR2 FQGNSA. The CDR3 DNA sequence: TGTGCCAGCAGCTATGAGAGAGATCAGCCCCAGCATTTT. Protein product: CASSYERDQPQHF.

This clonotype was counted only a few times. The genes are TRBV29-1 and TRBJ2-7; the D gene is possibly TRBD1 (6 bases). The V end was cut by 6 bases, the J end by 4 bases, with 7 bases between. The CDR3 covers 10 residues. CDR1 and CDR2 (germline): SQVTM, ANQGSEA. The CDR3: CSVDSYEQYF. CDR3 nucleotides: TGCAGCGTGGACAGTTACGAGCAGTACTTC.

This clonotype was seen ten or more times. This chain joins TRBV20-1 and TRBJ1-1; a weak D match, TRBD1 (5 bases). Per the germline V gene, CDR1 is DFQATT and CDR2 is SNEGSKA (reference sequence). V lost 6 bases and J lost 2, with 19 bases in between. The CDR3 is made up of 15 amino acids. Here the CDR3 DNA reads TGCAGTGCGCCGGTACAAGGGAGGACAAACACTGAAGCTTTCTTT. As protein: CSAPVQGRTNTEAFF.

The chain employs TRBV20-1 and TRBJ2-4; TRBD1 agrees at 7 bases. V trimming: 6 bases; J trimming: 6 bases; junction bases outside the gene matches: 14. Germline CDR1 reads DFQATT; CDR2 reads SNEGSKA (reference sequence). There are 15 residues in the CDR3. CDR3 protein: CSADDRDPPLNIQYF. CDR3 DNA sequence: TGCAGTGCCGACGACAGGGACCCACCATTAAACATTCAGTACTTC.

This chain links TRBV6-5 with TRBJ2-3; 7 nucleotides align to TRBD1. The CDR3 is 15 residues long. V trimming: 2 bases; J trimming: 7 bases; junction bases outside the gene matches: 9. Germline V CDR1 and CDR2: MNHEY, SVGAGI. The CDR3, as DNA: TGTGCCAGCAGTTACGGTCTACAGGGGACGAATACGCAGTATTTT. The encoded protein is CASSYGLQGTNTQYF.

CDR3 in amino acids: CASSLIGPGRVREQYF. The CDR3 bases are TGTGCCAGCAGCTTAATCGGTCCAGGAAGAGTACGCGAGCAGTACTTC. The V gene is TRBV7-2, the J gene TRBJ2-7; D is ambiguous. This CDR3 is 16 amino acids long. V was cut by 2 bases and J by 6 bases, with 20 bases left in between. Germline V gives CDR1 SGHTA, CDR2 FQGNSA.